These 24 T cell receptor beta chains came from one sample sequenced in a study of T cells in localized non-small cell lung cancer. Measured with immunoSEQ multiplex PCR; TCRdb has only the in-frame clones, and not every one. The sample has about 92,000 clones, approximately 91% seen once. Sequences were derived from PBMCs, sampled before any cancer treatment. The receptors originated from a woman aged 35 to 70 with stage II squamous cell lung carcinoma.

This chain joins TRBV21-1 and TRBJ1-3. TRBV21-1 is tagged as a pseudogene. The CDR3 has 19 residues. DNA of the CDR3: TGTGCCAGCAGCAAAAGACGAGGTCGGATCCCCTACTCTGGAAACACCATATATTTT. Its translation is CASSKRRGRIPYSGNTIYF.

The chain is built from TRBV5-1 and TRBJ2-7; D remains unclear. Looked up from germline, CDR1 is SGHRS and CDR2 is YFSETQ. The CDR3 has 15 residues. V shed 0 bases and J shed 3 bases, with 13 bases lying between them. CDR3 DNA: TGCGCCAGCAGCTTGGACACCGGACGTATCTACGAGCAGTACTTC. Translating it yields CASSLDTGRIYEQYF.

V gene TRBV27 combines with J gene TRBJ2-2, with D perhaps TRBD1 (6 bases). V lost 5 bases and J 4 bases, leaving 11 bases between the germline ends. The CDR3 covers 14 residues. The germline V gene encodes CDR1 MNHEY and CDR2 SMNVEV (reference sequence). The CDR3 is CASSRQAITGELFF. The CDR3, as DNA: TGTGCCAGCAGTCGACAGGCGATCACCGGGGAGCTGTTTTTT.

The V gene is TRBV11-3, the J gene TRBJ2-1; TRBD1 might be the D (6 bases). CDR1 SGHNT and CDR2 YENEEA come from the germline V gene. Trimming stripped 1 base from V and 2 bases from J, with 9 bases between. This CDR3 has 15 amino acids. CDR3 coding DNA: TGTGCCAGCAGCTTAGCGAGGGGGACCTACAATGAGCAGTTCTTC. It codes for CASSLARGTYNEQFF.

In DNA form, the CDR3 reads TGTGCCAGCAGCCAAGATCGCGGGCTCAATGAAAAACTGTTTTTT. Amino acid sequence: CASSQDRGLNEKLFF. This chain uses TRBV4-2 with TRBJ1-4; D gene ambiguous. The germline V gene has CDR1 LGHNA and CDR2 YNFKEQ. CDR3 size: 15 residues. V gave up 0 bases and J gave up 5 bases, with 10 bases separating them.

This chain joins TRBV25-1 and TRBJ1-1, with D possibly matching TRBD1 (6 bases). V dropped 1 base and J dropped 4 bases, with 10 bases sitting between them. The CDR3 has 14 residues. Germline CDR1 reads MGHDK; CDR2 reads SYGVNS. The CDR3 here is CASSESLGATEAFF. The CDR3, as DNA: TGTGCCAGCAGTGAATCTCTGGGGGCCACTGAAGCTTTCTTT.

V and J are TRBV14 and TRBJ2-4; D remains ambiguous. Germline V lookup: CDR1 SGHDN, CDR2 FVKESK. Trimming pared 1 base from V and 4 bases from J, leaving 8 bases between. This CDR3 has 14 residues. As DNA, the CDR3 is TGTGCCAGCAGCCAAGTAGGGTTGAAAAACATTCAGTACTTC. Translation: CASSQVGLKNIQYF.

J is TRBJ1-5 and V is TRBV7-9; no definite D call. The CDR3 loop spans 13 amino acids. Germline CDR1 is SEHNR and CDR2 is FQNEAQ (reference sequence). Trimming cost V 8 bases and J 2 bases, with 10 bases left between them. CDR3 protein: CASRGSGNQPQHF. For the CDR3, the DNA is TGTGCCAGCCGGGGATCGGGCAATCAGCCCCAGCATTTT.

The CDR3 reads CASSSQGATSTDTQYF. Written as DNA, the CDR3 is TGTGCCAGCAGCTCACAGGGGGCTACTAGCACAGATACGCAGTATTTT. The V call is TRBV7-9, the J call TRBJ2-3, with 9 bases identical to TRBD1. Germline V gives CDR1 SEHNR, CDR2 FQNEAQ (reference sequence). Trimming took 4 bases from V and 0 from J; bases not matched to a gene: 5. The length of the CDR3 is 16 residues.

The chain is built from TRBV5-1 and TRBJ2-5; D is perhaps TRBD2 (6 bases). V lost 4 bases to trimming and J lost 4 bases, with 14 bases between them. The CDR3 has 14 amino acids. Germline CDR1 is SGHRS and CDR2 is YFSETQ. DNA for the CDR3: TGCGCCAGCAGCGGCGGGACTCTTGGAGAGACCCAGTACTTC. It translates to CASSGGTLGETQYF. Drawing the rest from reference TRBV5-1 and TRBJ2-5, the complete variable domain is KAGVTQTPRYLIKTRGQQVTLSCSPISGHRSVSWYQQTPGQGLQFLFEYFSETQRNKGNFPGRFSGRQFSNSRSEMNVSTLELGDSALYLCASSGGTLGETQYFGPGTRLLVL.

This clone showed up just once. V usage is TRBV2 and J usage is TRBJ1-4; 9 positions agree with TRBD1. Germline CDR1 SNHLY, CDR2 FYNNEI. V trimming: 2 bases; J trimming: 7 bases; junction bases outside the gene matches: 8. The CDR3 covers 16 residues. CDR3 sequence: CASSEMRGTGSEKLFF. CDR3 nucleotide sequence: TGTGCCAGCAGTGAAATGAGGGGGACAGGGTCTGAAAAACTGTTTTTT.

The genes are TRBV11-2 and TRBJ2-4, with TRBD2 as a possible D gene (6 bases). Germline assignment: CDR1 SGHAT and CDR2 FQNNGV. The ends were cut back, 4 bases at V and 7 bases at J, with 14 bases in the middle. This CDR3 comprises 14 residues. CDR3 DNA: TGTGCCAGCAGCTCCCGACTAGTGGGGAACATTCAGTACTTC. Translated: CASSSRLVGNIQYF.

This clone appeared a single time. This chain links TRBV6-1 with TRBJ1-2; no clear D. This CDR3 contains 14 residues. In germline, CDR1 is MNHNS, CDR2 SASEGT. Trimming removed 7 bases at V and 4 bases at J, with 16 bases between. CDR3 in DNA: TGTGCCAGCACCACATTGGGCTTCCGCTATGGCTACACCTTC. Protein product: CASTTLGFRYGYTF.

This rearrangement joins TRBV4-1 to TRBJ1-4, with TRBD1 as a possible D gene (6 bases). Between the trimmed V and J ends, which lost 1 base and 2 bases, there was a span of 8 bases. This CDR3 is built from 15 residues. CDR1 and CDR2 (germline): MGHRA, YSYEKL. This CDR3 is CASSQGTVTNEKLFF. For the CDR3, the DNA is TGCGCCAGCAGCCAAGGGACAGTGACTAATGAAAAACTGTTTTTT.

The rearrangement uses TRBV6-1 and TRBJ2-5; the D is unclear. Germline lookup yields CDR1 MNHNS and CDR2 SASEGT. V gave up 6 bases and J gave up 4 bases, with 12 bases separating them. CDR3 length: 13 residues. The CDR3 DNA reads TGTGCCAGCAGGTGGGCCACGTTAGAGACCCAGTACTTC. It specifies CASRWATLETQYF.

This chain links TRBV6-5 with TRBJ2-7, with D possibly being TRBD1 (6 bases). V was shortened by 8 bases and J by 5 bases, with 10 bases between the two germline ends. Germline V CDR1 and CDR2: MNHEY, SVGAGI. The CDR3 has 11 amino acids. CDR3 protein: CASEGVHEQYF. Written as DNA, the CDR3 is TGTGCCAGCGAGGGGGTTCACGAGCAGTACTTC.

This chain links TRBV19 with TRBJ1-5, with 9 bases aligning to TRBD1. With V trimmed by 7 bases and J by 6 bases, 13 bases remained unmatched. Germline V CDR1 and CDR2: LNHDA, SQIVND (reference sequence). This CDR3 region has 16 residues. The CDR3 spells CASKAVGTGWVQPQHF. The CDR3 DNA sequence: TGTGCCAGTAAGGCGGTAGGGACAGGGTGGGTTCAGCCCCAGCATTTT.

V is TRBV15 and J is TRBJ2-7; the D gene is possibly TRBD2 (6 bases). The CDR3 contains 16 residues. Germline CDR1 reads LNHNV; CDR2 reads YYDKDF (reference sequence). V was pared by 0 bases and J by 6 bases, with 18 bases between. Here the CDR3 reads CATSRDEGGLVAEQYF. The CDR3 nucleotides are TGTGCCACCAGCAGAGATGAAGGAGGGTTAGTCGCCGAGCAGTACTTC.

V usage is TRBV5-1 and J usage is TRBJ1-1, with D unclear. The CDR3 covers 14 residues. CDR1 and CDR2 (germline): SGHRS, YFSETQ. The ends were cut back, 7 bases at V and 0 bases at J, with 13 bases in the middle. The DNA for the CDR3 is TGCGCCAGCGCGACCGGGATACTGAACACTGAAGCTTTCTTT. The encoded protein is CASATGILNTEAFF.

This clone occurred once. V gene TRBV6-6 combines with J gene TRBJ1-1, with D possibly TRBD1 on 5 matching bases. The V end lost 2 bases, the J end lost 3 bases, and 10 bases lay between the germline ends. The CDR3 covers 14 residues. From germline, CDR1 is MNHNY and CDR2 SVGAGI (reference sequence). The CDR3 nucleotides read TGTGCCAGCAGTTACGGGGACCTGGACACTGAAGCTTTCTTT. It codes for CASSYGDLDTEAFF.

The rearrangement links TRBV27 to TRBJ1-3; D perhaps matches TRBD1 (5 bases). The germline gives CDR1 MNHEY, CDR2 SMNVEV (reference sequence). Between the trimmed V and J ends, which lost 5 bases and 0 bases, there was a span of 11 bases. This CDR3 is 15 amino acids long. The CDR3, as DNA: TGTGCCAGCAGTCTCCGGAGGGGCTCTGGAAACACCATATATTTT. Translating gives CASSLRRGSGNTIYF.

The chain joins TRBV2 to TRBJ2-6; a possible D gene is TRBD2 (5 bases). V lost 6 bases and J lost 2, with 20 bases in between. The CDR3 is 18 residues long. Germline loops: CDR1 SNHLY, CDR2 FYNNEI. The CDR3 loop is CASRDDPRGIPGANVLTF. CDR3 in DNA: TGTGCCAGCAGAGACGACCCACGGGGAATACCTGGGGCCAACGTCCTGACTTTC.

CDR3 sequence reads: CASSFPRSTDTQYF. The CDR3 bases are TGCGCCAGCAGTTTCCCCAGAAGCACAGATACGCAGTATTTT. J is TRBJ2-3 and V is TRBV4-1; D unresolved. Between the trimmed V and J ends, which lost 6 bases and 0 bases, there was a span of 10 bases. CDR3 length: 14 amino acids. The germline gives CDR1 MGHRA, CDR2 YSYEKL.

The V and J genes are TRBV5-6 and TRBJ2-1; D is possibly TRBD2 (6 bases). The V gene's germline CDR1 is SGHDT and CDR2 YYEEEE. Deletions cut 4 bases from V and 7 bases from J, with 15 bases between. There are 14 residues in the CDR3. The CDR3 DNA is TGTGCCAGCAGCCTCGCGTTTAGCGGTAATGAGCAGTTCTTC. Its protein product is CASSLAFSGNEQFF.